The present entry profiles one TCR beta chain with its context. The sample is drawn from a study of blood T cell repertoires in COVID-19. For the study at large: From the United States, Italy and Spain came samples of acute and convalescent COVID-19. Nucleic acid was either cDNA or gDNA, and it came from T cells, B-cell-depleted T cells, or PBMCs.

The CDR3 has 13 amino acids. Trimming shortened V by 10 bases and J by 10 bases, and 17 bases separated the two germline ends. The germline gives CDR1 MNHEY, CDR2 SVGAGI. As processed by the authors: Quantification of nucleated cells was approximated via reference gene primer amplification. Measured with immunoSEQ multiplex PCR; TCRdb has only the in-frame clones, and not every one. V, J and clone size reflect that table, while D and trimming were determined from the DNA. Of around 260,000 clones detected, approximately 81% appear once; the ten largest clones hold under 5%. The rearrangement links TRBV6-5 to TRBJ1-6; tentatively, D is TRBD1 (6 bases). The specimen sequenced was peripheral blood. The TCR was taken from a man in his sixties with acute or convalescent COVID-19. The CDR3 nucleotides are TGTGCCATTTCTAAGGGCAGGGGCTCACCCCTCCACTTT. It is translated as CAISKGRGSPLHF.